This TCR beta chain was sequenced for a study of shared clonotypes between healthy human individuals. Between the trimmed V and J ends, which lost 3 bases and 6 bases, there was a span of 16 bases. Germline assignment: CDR1 SGHTA and CDR2 FQGNSA. The CDR3 runs 15 residues. The authors distributed each subset's genomic DNA evenly over several immunoSEQ plates. The table came from immunoSEQ multiplex PCR; TCRdb's copy has only in-frame clones and leaves some out. This table holds 2 million to 2.5 million clones, 85% to 95% found once. The TCR originated in a young man in good health. Some clones in this sample may be carry-over from other donors' samples. The sequencing sample was made of naive CD4+ T cells from PBMCs. Regarding subset: CD45RA+ positively selected. The chain employs TRBV7-2 and TRBJ2-3; maybe TRBD2 (6 bases). The CDR3, as DNA: TGTGCCAGCAGCTTCCAGCGGGCCACCCGCGATACGCAGTATTTT. Translating it yields CASSFQRATRDTQYF.